This TCR beta chain originates from a study of blood T cell repertoires in COVID-19. The sample holds a few counts of this clone. CDR3 length: 16 amino acids. Germline V gene lookup returns CDR1 WNHNN and CDR2 SYGVQD (reference sequence). The J segment lost 5 bases and the V segment lost 3 bases, leaving 9 bases of the junction unmatched. Here immunoSEQ multiplex PCR was the method, and the copy in TCRdb shows in-frame clones only, minus some. The data show approximately 270,000 clones, around nine tenths seen once. Sequenced: peripheral blood. This chain uses TRBV10-1 with TRBJ2-2, with 7 bases matching TRBD2. The source is a man younger than 40 with acute or convalescent COVID-19. The CDR3 coding sequence is TGCGCCAGCAGTGACCACCAGCGGGGCGGGACCGGGGAGCTGTTTTTT. This codes for CASSDHQRGGTGELFF.